The 27 T cell receptor beta chains below come from one sample, sequenced in a study of control samples from healthy donors and cancer patients. Here immunoSEQ multiplex PCR was the method, and the copy in TCRdb shows in-frame clones only, minus some. The data contain roughly 170,000 clones, about 94% of them seen just once; the ten biggest clones take up about 4%. Sequences were obtained from blood. Every receptor here comes from a woman aged 55-69 years in good health.

This clone showed up just a few times. The CDR3 loop reads CASSQGAGMGQPQHF. The CDR3 DNA sequence: TGTGCCAGCAGCCAAGGGGCCGGGATGGGGCAGCCCCAGCATTTT. The V and J genes are TRBV3-1 (or the pseudogene TRBV3-2) and TRBJ1-5; D gene ambiguous. Germline assignment: CDR1 LGHDT and CDR2 YNNKEL (reference sequence). This CDR3 contains 15 residues. V was clipped by 1 base and J by 7 bases, with 14 bases between them.

The gene calls are TRBV2 and TRBJ1-4, with 7 bases aligning to TRBD1. Germline assignment: CDR1 SNHLY and CDR2 FYNNEI. The junction had 11 bases not matched to a gene; V was cut back by 6 bases and J by 10 bases. This CDR3 contains 14 residues. The CDR3 bases are TGTGCCAGCAGAGAGACCCAGGGGGGAGGAAAACTGTTTTTT. It is translated as CASRETQGGGKLFF.

The rearrangement uses TRBV10-2 and TRBJ1-4; D unclear. V was trimmed by 7 bases and J by 0 bases, leaving 9 bases between them. The CDR3 runs to 14 residues. Germline V gene sequence: CDR1 WSHSY, CDR2 SAAADI. This CDR3 is CASKYSPTNEKLFF. In DNA form, the CDR3 reads TGCGCCAGCAAGTATTCCCCAACTAATGAAAAACTGTTTTTT.

The chain is built from TRBV28 and TRBJ2-1, with D perhaps being TRBD1 or TRBD2 (5 bases each). Trimming left V 11 bases short and J 3 bases short, with 14 bases between. The germline gives CDR1 MDHEN, CDR2 SYDVKM. This CDR3 spans 13 amino acids. The CDR3 protein is CAAKGRIYNEQFF. CDR3 bases: TGTGCCGCAAAGGGACGGATCTACAATGAGCAGTTCTTC.

This clone was seen a single time. This rearrangement joins TRBV10-3 to TRBJ1-5, with D perhaps matching TRBD1 (5 bases). Trimming removed 3 bases at V and 6 bases at J, with 15 bases between. CDR1 is ENHRY, CDR2 SYGVKD, per germline. This CDR3 has 15 amino acids. This CDR3 reads CAISETQGDGQPQHF. The CDR3 DNA is TGTGCCATCAGTGAAACCCAGGGAGACGGTCAGCCCCAGCATTTT.

This sequence joins TRBV5-4 and TRBJ2-3; the match to TRBD1 covers 10 bases. The V segment lost 1 base and the J segment 0 bases; nucleotides outside the gene matches: 2. The CDR3 is made up of 16 amino acids. CDR1 and CDR2 (germline): SGHNT, YYREEE (reference sequence). The CDR3 region is CASSLRTGGSTDTQYF. The DNA of the CDR3 is TGTGCCAGCAGCTTGCGGACAGGGGGTAGCACAGATACGCAGTATTTT.

The rearrangement links TRBV6-6 to TRBJ2-1; 16 bases match TRBD2. The CDR3 totals 15 residues. In germline, CDR1 is MNHNY, CDR2 SVGAGI (reference sequence). V was pared by 2 bases and J by 10 bases, with 2 bases of the junction left unmatched. CDR3 sequence (DNA): TGTGCCAGCAGTTACAGGGGACTAGCGGGGGGGGAGCAGTTCTTC. Translating gives CASSYRGLAGGEQFF.

V is TRBV29-1 and J is TRBJ2-3; tentatively, D is TRBD2 (5 bases). Germline V gene data show CDR1 as SQVTM and CDR2 as ANQGSEA. The CDR3 sequence is 12 residues long. Trimming cost V 4 bases and J 7 bases, with 12 bases left between them. The DNA for the CDR3 is TGCAGCGTTGGGGAAGGACTTAATACGCAGTATTTT. This translates into CSVGEGLNTQYF.

This chain joins TRBV7-3 and TRBJ1-5, with 10 bases matching TRBD1. Per the germline V gene, CDR1 is SGHTA and CDR2 is FQGTGA. CDR3 length: 19 amino acids. V shed 3 bases and J 0 bases; nucleotides not matched to a gene: 11. CDR3 bases: TGTGCCAGCAGCTTCACCCGGGACAGGGGAGACAATAGCAATCAGCCCCAGCATTTT. It specifies CASSFTRDRGDNSNQPQHF.

The chain employs TRBV7-2 and TRBJ1-3, with D perhaps TRBD1 (5 bases). Germline V lookup: CDR1 SGHTA, CDR2 FQGNSA. V shed 1 base and J shed 1 base, with 8 bases lying between them. The CDR3 is made up of 15 amino acids. In DNA form, the CDR3 reads TGTGCCAGCAGCTTAGGCCCAGGGTCTGGAAACACCATATATTTT. Translating gives CASSLGPGSGNTIYF.

The chain joins TRBV7-2 to TRBJ1-6, with 8 bases that match TRBD1. V dropped 5 bases and J dropped 10; count of bases not matched to a gene: 13. CDR1 and CDR2 (germline): SGHTA, FQGNSA. The CDR3 totals 16 residues. Here the CDR3 DNA reads TGTGCCAGCAGCATAGGAGCAGGGGGCGGTGGGTCACCCCTCCACTTT. Translated, it gives CASSIGAGGGGSPLHF. The entire variable domain, with the rest obtained from reference TRBV7-2 and TRBJ1-6, is as follows: GAGVSQSPSNKVTEKGKDVELRCDPISGHTALYWYRQSLGQGLEFLIYFQGNSAPDKSGLPSDRFSAERTGGSVSTLTIQRTQQEDSAVYLCASSIGAGGGGSPLHFGNGTRLTVT.

The chain employs TRBV6-5 and TRBJ1-1; the match to TRBD1 covers 8 bases. The V gene's germline CDR1 is MNHEY and CDR2 SVGAGI. J was trimmed by 1 base and V by 6 bases; bases with no gene match: 4. This CDR3 is built from 14 residues. Here the CDR3 DNA reads TGTGCCAGCAGCCCGACAGGGGCGAACACTGAAGCTTTCTTT. Amino acids: CASSPTGANTEAFF.

On this clone: Distinct nucleotide sequences in the sample also encode this CDR3. CDR3 coding DNA: TGTGCCAGCAGCGTAGTACGCGGGGGGTACACAGATACGCAGTATTTT. Translated: CASSVVRGGYTDTQYF. The J gene is TRBJ2-3, the V gene TRBV9; 8 positions match TRBD2. This CDR3 comprises 16 residues. V lost 0 bases, J lost 2 bases, and 5 bases stayed unmatched. Germline values: CDR1 SGDLS, CDR2 YYNGEE.

Notes on this clone: Compared with germline, one end of the junction differs, possibly owing to a read error. The J gene is TRBJ1-5, the V gene TRBV19, with 8 bases that match TRBD1. Germline CDR1 and CDR2: LNHDA and SQIVND (reference sequence). The CDR3 is 16 residues long. The CDR3: CANSIGGQVLNQPQHF. The CDR3 DNA is TGTGCCAATAGTATAGGGGGACAGGTCCTCAATCAGCCCCAGCATTTT.

CDR3 nucleotide sequence: TGTGCCAGCAGCTTGGGACAGGGGGAGATAGGCACTGAAGCTTTCTTT. Protein sequence: CASSLGQGEIGTEAFF. The chain is built from TRBV5-4 and TRBJ1-1, with 9 bases matching TRBD1. This CDR3 has 16 amino acids. V lost 0 bases to trimming and J lost 4 bases; unmatched junction nucleotides: 7. CDR1 and CDR2 from the germline V gene are SGHNT and YYREEE (reference sequence).

The J gene is TRBJ2-5, the V gene TRBV3-1 (or the pseudogene TRBV3-2); D gene uncertain. V was cut by 2 bases and J by 5 bases, with 9 bases left in between. This CDR3 has 13 residues. The V gene's germline CDR1 is LGHDT and CDR2 YNNKEL (reference sequence). CDR3: CASSQFSPETQYF. CDR3 sequence (DNA): TGTGCCAGCAGCCAATTCTCCCCCGAGACCCAGTACTTC.

The chain uses TRBV23-1 and TRBJ2-7, with unresolved D. TRBV23-1 is an ORF for which the function is uncertain. CDR3 length: 15 residues. Trimming stripped 0 bases from V and 6 bases from J, with 15 bases between. Written as DNA, the CDR3 is TGCGCCAGCAGTCAATCAGGTCAGGACCCCGGCGAGCAGTACTTC. Protein product: CASSQSGQDPGEQYF.

V is TRBV21-1 and J is TRBJ2-2. TRBV21-1 is listed as a pseudogene. The CDR3 totals 12 residues. The CDR3 nucleotides read TGTGCCAGCAGCAAAGAAAGGGGGGAGCTGTTTTTT. Translation gives CASSKERGELFF.

The J gene is TRBJ1-5, the V gene TRBV5-1; no firm D call. The CDR3 covers 14 residues. The germline V and J ends were trimmed by 0 bases and 5 bases, with 9 bases remaining between them. From germline, CDR1 is SGHRS and CDR2 YFSETQ. The CDR3 reads CASSLESGHQPQHF. Written as DNA, the CDR3 is TGCGCCAGCAGCTTGGAGTCAGGTCATCAGCCCCAGCATTTT.

The chain uses TRBV4-3 and TRBJ1-2; no definite D call. Germline values: CDR1 LGHNA, CDR2 YSLEER. V lost 6 bases and J 2 bases, leaving 16 bases between the germline ends. This CDR3 comprises 15 residues. In DNA, the CDR3 is TGCGCCAGCAGTACCGGGTACCACGGGAACTATGGCTACACCTTC. Translating gives CASSTGYHGNYGYTF.

As to this clone: Additional DNA sequences in this sample encode the identical CDR3. The chain carries TRBV12-3 or TRBV12-4 and TRBJ2-2, with D possibly being TRBD2 (5 bases). Trimming took off 7 bases at V and 5 bases at J, with 11 bases between the two ends. The CDR3 extends over 13 amino acids. The CDR3 DNA is TGTGCCAGCAACCCGACTACTACCGGGGAGCTGTTTTTT. Translated: CASNPTTTGELFF.

This rearrangement joins TRBV19 to TRBJ2-5, with D perhaps TRBD1 or TRBD2 (5 bases each). Germline V gene data show CDR1 as LNHDA and CDR2 as SQIVND (reference sequence). This CDR3 region has 16 residues. Between the trimmed V and J ends, which lost 3 bases and 1 base, there was a span of 15 bases. CDR3 sequence reads: CASSMETGAFQETQYF. The CDR3 DNA reads as TGTGCCAGTAGTATGGAAACCGGGGCCTTCCAAGAGACCCAGTACTTC.

The chain is built from TRBV21-1 and TRBJ2-3; the table's TRBD1 call for D was not verified on the DNA. TRBV21-1 is labeled a pseudogene. The CDR3 consists of 13 residues. The DNA of the CDR3 is TGTGCCAGCAGCAAGGCAACCACAGGGTCGCAGTATTTT. This encodes CASSKATTGSQYF.

The chain joins TRBV10-3 to TRBJ2-1; D may match TRBD1 or TRBD2 (5 bases each). Looked up from germline, CDR1 is ENHRY and CDR2 is SYGVKD. This CDR3 spans 14 amino acids. Trimming stripped 7 bases from V and 2 bases from J, with 12 bases between. CDR3 loop: CAIKGTVTYNEQFF. For the CDR3, the DNA is TGTGCCATCAAAGGGACGGTGACCTACAATGAGCAGTTCTTC.

The V gene is TRBV7-2, the J gene TRBJ1-2; TRBD1 might be the D (6 bases). The V end lost 5 bases, the J end lost 1 base, and 17 bases lay between the germline ends. Germline V gene lookup returns CDR1 SGHTA and CDR2 FQGNSA. CDR3 length: 16 amino acids. The CDR3 is CASSLETGKFNYGYTF. The DNA for the CDR3 is TGTGCCAGCAGCCTAGAAACAGGGAAATTTAACTATGGCTACACCTTC. Together with reference TRBV7-2 and TRBJ1-2, the CDR3 gives the full variable domain: GAGVSQSPSNKVTEKGKDVELRCDPISGHTALYWYRQSLGQGLEFLIYFQGNSAPDKSGLPSDRFSAERTGGSVSTLTIQRTQQEDSAVYLCASSLETGKFNYGYTFGSGTRLTVV.

This clone was seen a single time. The J gene is TRBJ1-5, the V gene TRBV6-2 or TRBV6-3, with 8 bases matching TRBD1. The germline V gene encodes CDR1 MNHEY and CDR2 SVGEGT. V shed 0 bases and J 6 bases; nucleotides not matched to a gene: 4. The CDR3 runs to 15 residues. CDR3 coding DNA: TGTGCCAGCAGTTACTCGACAGGGGACGGTCAGCCCCAGCATTTT. Its translation: CASSYSTGDGQPQHF.

The genes are TRBV4-1 and TRBJ1-4; D is unclear. With 1 base removed from V and 9 bases from J, the gap between germline ends came to 3 bases. This CDR3 spans 11 amino acids. Per the germline V gene, CDR1 is MGHRA and CDR2 is YSYEKL. This chain's CDR3 is CASSQVQKLFF. The CDR3 DNA reads as TGCGCCAGCAGCCAAGTCCAAAAACTGTTTTTT.